The 22 T cell receptor beta chains in this list originate from one sample, sequenced in a study of CD8+ T cells in alopecia areata. Extracted RNA was reverse transcribed, and the resulting cDNA served as sequencing template. Profiling relied on immunoSEQ multiplex PCR, and the TCRdb table lists in-frame clones only, not all of them. Seen here are around 130,000 clones, 45% to 65% observed once, and the top ten hold under 5%. The sample was CD4+ T cells sorted from blood, taken at week 0. All receptors derive from a human donor with alopecia areata.

V gene TRBV18 combines with J gene TRBJ1-2, with a weak D call TRBD1 (6 bases). Germline CDR1 reads KGHSH; CDR2 reads LQKENI. Trimming left V 1 base short and J 5 bases short, with 17 bases between. The CDR3 length is 16 residues. CDR3 loop: CASSPRNAGQGYGYTF. The CDR3 bases are TGTGCCAGCTCACCACGGAACGCAGGGCAGGGGTATGGCTACACCTTC.

The V and J genes are TRBV5-1 and TRBJ2-2, with D unresolved. This CDR3 is built from 15 residues. The germline gives CDR1 SGHRS, CDR2 YFSETQ. Trimming pared 3 bases from V and 0 bases from J, leaving 9 bases between. CDR3 in DNA: TGCGCCAGCAGCTCGGAAAACGCGAACACCGGGGAGCTGTTTTTT. Translating it yields CASSSENANTGELFF.

The chain is built from TRBV29-1 and TRBJ2-7; D remains ambiguous. Germline assignment: CDR1 SQVTM and CDR2 ANQGSEA. The CDR3 is 13 residues long. Trimming stripped 1 base from V and 7 bases from J, with 14 bases between. This CDR3 reads CSVEGQDPREQYF. CDR3 DNA sequence: TGCAGCGTTGAAGGGCAGGACCCGAGGGAGCAGTACTTC.

The V call is TRBV6-6, the J call TRBJ2-6, with TRBD1 identical over 7 bases. Trimming at V came to 5 bases and at J to 2 bases, leaving 6 bases not matched to a gene. This CDR3 contains 16 residues. Germline V gene sequence: CDR1 MNHNY, CDR2 SVGAGI (reference sequence). The CDR3 DNA sequence: TGTGCCAGCAGTCTCCCCGACAGGGCTGGGGCCAACGTCCTGACTTTC. Amino acid sequence: CASSLPDRAGANVLTF.

The V call is TRBV27, the J call TRBJ2-4; 8 bases are a match to TRBD2. V gave up 10 bases and J gave up 4 bases; unmatched junction bases: 12. The CDR3 runs 15 residues. Germline CDR1 reads MNHEY; CDR2 reads SMNVEV (reference sequence). As DNA, the CDR3 is TGTGCCACCCCGGGACTAGATCGGGCTAAAAACATTCAGTACTTC. Translation: CATPGLDRAKNIQYF.

The chain is built from TRBV5-1 and TRBJ2-5; 7 bases are a match to TRBD1. Germline lookup yields CDR1 SGHRS and CDR2 YFSETQ. The J segment lost 5 bases and the V segment lost 7 bases, leaving 8 bases of the junction unmatched. This CDR3 has 13 residues. This chain's CDR3 is CASATGDYETQYF. Written as DNA, the CDR3 is TGCGCCAGCGCTACAGGGGATTACGAGACCCAGTACTTC.

The genes are TRBV2 and TRBJ2-7; D remains ambiguous. The germline CDR1 and CDR2 sequences are SNHLY and FYNNEI. V was trimmed by 7 bases and J by 2 bases, leaving 12 bases between them. The CDR3 spans 13 residues. CDR3 in DNA: TGTGCCAGCATGCAGGATGGGACCTACGAGCAGTACTTC. Translating it yields CASMQDGTYEQYF. Full variable domain (rest looked up from reference TRBV2 and TRBJ2-7): EPEVTQTPSHQVTQMGQEVILRCVPISNHLYFYWYRQILGQKVEFLVSFYNNEISEKSEIFDDQFSVERPDGSNFTLKIRSTKLEDSAMYFCASMQDGTYEQYFGPGTRLTVT.

This clone was seen only a few times. The chain combines TRBV5-1 with TRBJ1-2; D uncertain. CDR1 is SGHRS and CDR2 is YFSETQ in the germline V gene. The CDR3 consists of 13 residues. Between the trimmed V and J ends, which lost 6 bases and 1 base, there was a span of 10 bases. The CDR3 spells CASTFRGNYGYTF. The CDR3 DNA sequence: TGCGCCAGCACTTTCCGGGGTAACTATGGCTACACCTTC.

The chain combines TRBV30 with TRBJ2-1; D unclear. Germline V gene sequence: CDR1 GTSNPN, CDR2 SVGIG (reference sequence). The CDR3 sequence is 11 residues long. The V and J ends lost 1 base and 8 bases respectively, with 6 bases between them. CDR3 residues: CAWSDWDEQFF. The CDR3 DNA reads TGTGCCTGGAGTGATTGGGATGAGCAGTTCTTC.

The V gene is TRBV19, the J gene TRBJ1-5; D is undetermined. The CDR3 is 14 amino acids. The V end lost 3 bases, the J end lost 0 bases, and 6 bases lay between the germline ends. Germline V gene lookup returns CDR1 LNHDA and CDR2 SQIVND (reference sequence). The CDR3 DNA reads TGTGCCAGTAGTATCTCCTATAGCAATCAGCCCCAGCATTTT. As protein: CASSISYSNQPQHF.

In its sample, this clone was seen a few times. J is TRBJ1-1 and V is TRBV29-1; no clear D gene. Trimming stripped 6 bases from V and 4 bases from J, with 15 bases between. CDR3 size: 13 residues. In germline, CDR1 is SQVTM, CDR2 ANQGSEA. Here the CDR3 DNA reads TGCAGCGTCGCGATGGACGGGAGCACTGAAGCTTTCTTT. Encoded protein: CSVAMDGSTEAFF.

This clone came up a few times. This chain joins TRBV4-3 and TRBJ2-3, with 7 bases fitting TRBD1. CDR3 length equals 16 residues. With 0 bases clipped from V and 1 base from J, the junction kept 4 bases outside the gene matches. Germline V gene data show CDR1 as LGHNA and CDR2 as YSLEER. In DNA form, the CDR3 reads TGCGCCAGCAGCCAAGAAGGGGGCCTCCGCACAGATACGCAGTATTTT. It specifies CASSQEGGLRTDTQYF.

The count of this clone is one. The CDR3, as DNA: TGTGCCAGCAGTCAATCGGGCCTCATTCAGGAGACCCAGTACTTC. Translation: CASSQSGLIQETQYF. The chain links TRBV7-2 to TRBJ2-5; no clear D. The CDR3 covers 15 residues. Germline CDR1 is SGHTA and CDR2 is FQGNSA. Between the trimmed V and J ends, which lost 6 bases and 5 bases, there was a span of 19 bases.

This clone was found a few times. The gene calls are TRBV7-9 and TRBJ2-7, with D perhaps being TRBD1 or TRBD2 (5 bases each). The CDR3 runs to 14 residues. V lost 5 bases and J 6 bases, leaving 17 bases between the germline ends. From germline, CDR1 is SEHNR and CDR2 FQNEAQ (reference sequence). The CDR3 coding sequence is TGTGCCAGCAGCGTAACATCCGGGGCTATCGAGCAGTACTTC. It codes for CASSVTSGAIEQYF.

The chain combines TRBV7-9 with TRBJ2-7; possible D gene TRBD1, 5 bases. Trimming cost V 5 bases and J 4 bases, with 6 bases left between them. The CDR3 extends over 11 amino acids. The germline CDR1 and CDR2 sequences are SEHNR and FQNEAQ (reference sequence). The CDR3 sequence: CASSTGYEQYF. CDR3 bases: TGTGCCAGCAGCACAGGATACGAGCAGTACTTC.

The J gene is TRBJ1-1, the V gene TRBV9; no clear D. Germline values: CDR1 SGDLS, CDR2 YYNGEE. Between the trimmed V and J ends, which lost 1 base and 1 base, there was a span of 5 bases. CDR3 length: 13 residues. This chain's CDR3 is CASSVPGNTEAFF. CDR3 in DNA: TGTGCCAGCAGCGTACCGGGGAACACTGAAGCTTTCTTT.

The chain couples TRBV7-9 to TRBJ1-2, with 8 bases fitting TRBD1. CDR1 is SEHNR, CDR2 FQNEAQ, per germline (reference sequence). The CDR3 runs to 14 residues. Unmatched junction bases numbered 9, after V lost 7 bases and J lost 5 bases. Written as DNA, the CDR3 is TGTGCCAGCAAGTTTGAAGACAGGGGATATGGCTACACCTTC. This translates into CASKFEDRGYGYTF.

The chain combines TRBV4-3 with TRBJ2-2, with D perhaps assigned TRBD1 or TRBD2 (5 bases each). Trimming took 1 base from V and 4 from J, leaving 10 bases between them. Germline-derived CDR1 and CDR2 are LGHNA and YSLEER. There are 15 residues in the CDR3. The CDR3 protein is CASSQAGAGTGELFF. The CDR3 bases are TGCGCCAGCAGCCAAGCCGGGGCGGGCACCGGGGAGCTGTTTTTT.

CDR3 bases: TGCGCCAGCAGCTTGGCCGGGACAGGGCACAGTGGCTACACCTTC. It encodes CASSLAGTGHSGYTF. The rearrangement uses TRBV5-1 and TRBJ1-2, with TRBD1 identical over 9 bases. Germline CDR1 and CDR2: SGHRS and YFSETQ. Trimming at V came to 0 bases and at J to 7 bases, leaving 7 bases not matched to a gene. The CDR3 has 15 residues.

V is TRBV7-6 and J is TRBJ2-7; TRBD1 matches at 7 bases. Per germline, CDR1 SGHVS and CDR2 FNYEAQ. J lost 0 bases, V lost 2 bases, and 10 bases had no gene match. The length of the CDR3 is 17 residues. CDR3 DNA: TGTGCCAGCAGCTTATTACGTTTTGGGACAGACTCCTACGAGCAGTACTTC. It encodes CASSLLRFGTDSYEQYF.

In this sample, this clone turned up a few times. CDR3 loop: CASSPGLDYGYTF. Here the CDR3 DNA reads TGTGCCAGCAGTCCCGGACTGGACTATGGCTACACCTTC. This rearrangement joins TRBV28 to TRBJ1-2; D uncertain. This CDR3 is 13 amino acids long. V lost 5 bases and J 3 bases, leaving 10 bases between the germline ends. Germline values: CDR1 MDHEN, CDR2 SYDVKM.

This clone was seen only a few times. The gene calls are TRBV2 and TRBJ1-1; the D is unclear. The CDR3 covers 12 residues. Germline V lookup: CDR1 SNHLY, CDR2 FYNNEI. V was clipped by 1 base and J by 10 bases, with 10 bases between them. CDR3 loop: CASSEVGPVAFF. DNA for the CDR3: TGTGCCAGCAGTGAAGTAGGTCCTGTAGCTTTCTTT.